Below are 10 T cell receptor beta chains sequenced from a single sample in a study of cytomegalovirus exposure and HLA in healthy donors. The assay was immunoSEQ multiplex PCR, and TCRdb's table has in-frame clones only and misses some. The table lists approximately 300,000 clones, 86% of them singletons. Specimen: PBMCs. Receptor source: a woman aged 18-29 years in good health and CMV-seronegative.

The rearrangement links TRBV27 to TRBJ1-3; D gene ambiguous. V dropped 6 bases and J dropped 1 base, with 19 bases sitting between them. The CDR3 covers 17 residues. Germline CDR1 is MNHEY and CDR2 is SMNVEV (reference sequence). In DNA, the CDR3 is TGTGCCAGCAGAGCAACCACGGGGTTGGGGTCTGGAAACACCATATATTTT. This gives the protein CASRATTGLGSGNTIYF.

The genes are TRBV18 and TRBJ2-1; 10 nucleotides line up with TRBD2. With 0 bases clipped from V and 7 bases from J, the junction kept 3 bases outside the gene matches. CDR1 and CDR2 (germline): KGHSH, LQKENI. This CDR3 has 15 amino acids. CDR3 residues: CASSPPLAGANEQFF. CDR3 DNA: TGTGCCAGCTCACCACCCCTAGCGGGAGCGAATGAGCAGTTCTTC.

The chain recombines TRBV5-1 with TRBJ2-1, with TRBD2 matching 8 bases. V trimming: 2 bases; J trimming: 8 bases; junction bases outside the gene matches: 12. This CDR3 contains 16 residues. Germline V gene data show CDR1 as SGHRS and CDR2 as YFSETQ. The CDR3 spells CASSFGGREGLDEQFF. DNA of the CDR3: TGCGCCAGCAGCTTTGGTGGTCGGGAGGGCCTCGATGAGCAGTTCTTC.

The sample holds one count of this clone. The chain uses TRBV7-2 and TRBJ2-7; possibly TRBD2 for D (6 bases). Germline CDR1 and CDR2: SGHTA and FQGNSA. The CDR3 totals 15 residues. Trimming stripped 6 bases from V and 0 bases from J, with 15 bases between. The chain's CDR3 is CASRTRAESSYEQYF. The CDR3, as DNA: TGTGCCAGCAGGACTAGAGCGGAGAGCTCCTACGAGCAGTACTTC.

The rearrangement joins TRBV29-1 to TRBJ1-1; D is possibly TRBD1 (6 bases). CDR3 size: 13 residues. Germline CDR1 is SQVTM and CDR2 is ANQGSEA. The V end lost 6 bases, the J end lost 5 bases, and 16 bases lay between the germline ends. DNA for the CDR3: TGCAGCGTCAACGTACAGGGCGGAACTGAAGCTTTCTTT. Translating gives CSVNVQGGTEAFF.

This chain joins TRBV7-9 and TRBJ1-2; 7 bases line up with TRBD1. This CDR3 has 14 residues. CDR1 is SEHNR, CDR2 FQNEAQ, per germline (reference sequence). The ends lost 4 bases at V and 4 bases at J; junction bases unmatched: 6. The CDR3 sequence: CASSSETGTYGYTF. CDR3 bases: TGTGCCAGCAGCTCCGAGACAGGGACCTATGGCTACACCTTC.

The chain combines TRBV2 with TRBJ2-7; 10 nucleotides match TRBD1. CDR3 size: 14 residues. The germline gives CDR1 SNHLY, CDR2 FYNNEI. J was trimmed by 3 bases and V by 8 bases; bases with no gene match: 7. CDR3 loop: CASPTGQGSYEQYF. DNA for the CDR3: TGTGCCAGCCCAACGGGACAGGGGAGCTACGAGCAGTACTTC.

The CDR3 reads CASRPGTGESNYGYTF. The CDR3 DNA is TGTGCCAGCAGACCCGGGACAGGGGAAAGTAACTATGGCTACACCTTC. The chain uses TRBV6-6 and TRBJ1-2; 10 bases align to TRBD1. Germline V lookup: CDR1 MNHNY, CDR2 SVGAGI (reference sequence). The ends lost 6 bases at V and 1 base at J; junction bases unmatched: 8. The CDR3 has 16 amino acids.

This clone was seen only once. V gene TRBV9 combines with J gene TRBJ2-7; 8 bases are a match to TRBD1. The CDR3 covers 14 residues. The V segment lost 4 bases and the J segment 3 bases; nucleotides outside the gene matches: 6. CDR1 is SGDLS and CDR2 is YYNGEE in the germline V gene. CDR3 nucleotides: TGTGCCAGCAGCACCGGACAGGGAAGCTACGAGCAGTACTTC. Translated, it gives CASSTGQGSYEQYF. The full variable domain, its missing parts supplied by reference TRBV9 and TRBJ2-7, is DSGVTQTPKHLITATGQRVTLRCSPRSGDLSVYWYQQSLDQGLQFLIQYYNGEERAKGNILERFSAQQFPDLHSELNLSSLELGDSALYFCASSTGQGSYEQYFGPGTRLTVT.

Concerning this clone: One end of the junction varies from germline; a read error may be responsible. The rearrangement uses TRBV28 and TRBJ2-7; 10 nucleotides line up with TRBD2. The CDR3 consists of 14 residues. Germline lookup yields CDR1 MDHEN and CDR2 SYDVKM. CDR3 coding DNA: TGTGCCAGCAGCTCCCGGGCGGCAGGGTGGACTAGCGGCTTC. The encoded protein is CASSSRAAGWTSGF. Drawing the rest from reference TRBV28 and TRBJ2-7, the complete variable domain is DVKVTQSSRYLVKRTGEKVFLECVQDMDHENMFWYRQDPGLGLRLIYFSYDVKMKEKGDIPEGYSVSREKKERFSLILESASTNQTSMYLCASSSRAAGWTSGFGPGTRLTVT.